These 27 T cell receptor beta chains came from one sample sequenced in a study of blood T cell repertoires in COVID-19. Only in-frame clones appear in the TCRdb table, and some are missing; sequencing was by immunoSEQ multiplex PCR. The sample comprises 150,000 to 200,000 clones, roughly 80% of which are singletons, and 17% rests with the top ten. The sample taken for sequencing was PBMCs or T cells enriched from blood (not recorded which). These receptors were collected from a woman between 45 and 60 years old who had recovered from COVID-19.

This clone turned up a few times. The chain joins TRBV2 to TRBJ2-7; TRBD2 matches 7 bases. The germline CDR1 and CDR2 sequences are SNHLY and FYNNEI. The junction had 6 bases not matched to a gene; V was cut back by 6 bases and J by 1 base. The CDR3 spans 14 residues. The CDR3 nucleotides read TGTGCCAGCAGCCCGCCGCGGGGGTCCTACGAGCAGTACTTC. It specifies CASSPPRGSYEQYF.

This sequence joins TRBV7-9 and TRBJ2-1; 12 bases align to TRBD2. There are 18 residues in the CDR3. V was pared by 1 base and J by 5 bases, with 9 bases of the junction left unmatched. Germline CDR1 SEHNR, CDR2 FQNEAQ (reference sequence). DNA of the CDR3: TGTGCCAGCAGCTTAGAAGGGGCTAGCGGGAGGGCCCACAATGAGCAGTTCTTC. Translated, it gives CASSLEGASGRAHNEQFF.

The J gene is TRBJ2-5, the V gene TRBV3-1 (or the pseudogene TRBV3-2); 8 bases line up with TRBD1. The V gene end was trimmed by 0 bases and the J gene end by 12 bases; junction bases not matched to a gene: 12. The CDR3 spans 15 residues. In germline, CDR1 is LGHDT, CDR2 YNNKEL (reference sequence). CDR3 in DNA: TGTGCCAGCAGCCAAGATTATTGGACAGGGAATGTAAAGTACTTC. Protein: CASSQDYWTGNVKYF.

The V gene is TRBV5-1, the J gene TRBJ2-1; perhaps TRBD2 as D (5 bases). From germline, CDR1 is SGHRS and CDR2 YFSETQ. The CDR3 totals 15 residues. V lost 0 bases, J lost 5 bases, and 12 bases lay in between. CDR3 bases: TGCGCCAGCAGCTTGGTAGCGCGCTTCGACAATGAGCAGTTCTTC. Amino acid sequence: CASSLVARFDNEQFF.

The chain couples TRBV12-5 to TRBJ2-3; TRBD1 matches 8 bases. Germline lookup yields CDR1 LGHNT and CDR2 FRNRAP. V was pared by 4 bases and J by 4 bases, with 7 bases of the junction left unmatched. The CDR3 sequence is 15 residues long. In DNA form, the CDR3 reads TGTGCTAGTGGTTCGGGACAGGTGGGGGCAGATACGCAGTATTTT. This translates into CASGSGQVGADTQYF.

The gene calls are TRBV5-1 and TRBJ1-2; 9 nucleotides align to TRBD1. The CDR3 runs 15 residues. Trimming cost V 3 bases and J 1 base; bases outside gene matches: 4. Per the germline V gene, CDR1 is SGHRS and CDR2 is YFSETQ. The CDR3: CASSSGQGLNYGYTF. CDR3 DNA sequence: TGCGCCAGCAGCTCGGGACAGGGCCTTAACTATGGCTACACCTTC. Full variable domain (outside the CDR3, taken from reference TRBV5-1 and TRBJ1-2): KAGVTQTPRYLIKTRGQQVTLSCSPISGHRSVSWYQQTPGQGLQFLFEYFSETQRNKGNFPGRFSGRQFSNSRSEMNVSTLELGDSALYLCASSSGQGLNYGYTFGSGTRLTVV.

The gene calls are TRBV24-1 and TRBJ2-5, with 13 bases lining up with TRBD2. Germline loops: CDR1 KGHDR, CDR2 SFDVKD. CDR3 size: 14 residues. With V trimmed by 10 bases and J by 7 bases, 8 bases remained unmatched. This CDR3 is CATAGLAGEWTQYF. The CDR3 DNA follows: TGTGCCACGGCTGGACTAGCGGGAGAATGGACCCAGTACTTC.

This chain uses TRBV5-6 with TRBJ2-1; D uncertain. The CDR3 contains 13 residues. Germline V gene data show CDR1 as SGHDT and CDR2 as YYEEEE. V was pared by 0 bases and J by 5 bases, with 6 bases between. For the CDR3, the DNA is TGTGCCAGCAGCTTGGACCAGGACAATGAGCAGTTCTTC. It yields the protein CASSLDQDNEQFF.

Note on this clone: A read error may account for a junction end that differs from germline. The J gene is TRBJ2-7, the V gene TRBV6-2 or TRBV6-3; 13 nucleotides agree with TRBD2. Germline V lookup: CDR1 MNHEY, CDR2 SVGEGT. The CDR3 contains 18 residues. The CDR3 protein is CAGSYSRTSGSGSYEQYF. CDR3 nucleotides: TGTGCCGGCAGTTACAGTAGGACTAGCGGGAGCGGGTCCTACGAGCAGTACTTC.

This rearrangement joins TRBV5-6 to TRBJ2-1, with D maybe TRBD2 (6 bases). With 2 bases removed from V and 7 bases from J, the gap between germline ends came to 10 bases. The germline V gene has CDR1 SGHDT and CDR2 YYEEEE. The CDR3 length is 13 residues. The CDR3 bases are TGTGCCAGCAGCTTTGGAGGGAGGAATGAGCAGTTCTTC. Translated: CASSFGGRNEQFF. The whole variable domain, filled in from reference TRBV5-6 and TRBJ2-1, reads DAGVTQSPTHLIKTRGQQVTLRCSPKSGHDTVSWYQQALGQGPQFIFQYYEEEERQRGNFPDRFSGHQFPNYSSELNVNALLLGDSALYLCASSFGGRNEQFFGPGTRLTVL.

V and J are TRBV6-5 and TRBJ1-5; 7 bases match TRBD1. Germline CDR1 reads MNHEY; CDR2 reads SVGAGI. The length of the CDR3 is 15 residues. The V gene end was trimmed by 5 bases and the J gene end by 5 bases; junction bases not matched to a gene: 9. The CDR3 protein is CASSKTGARHQPQHF. CDR3 in DNA: TGTGCCAGCAGTAAAACAGGGGCGCGCCATCAGCCCCAGCATTTT.

V usage is TRBV16 and J usage is TRBJ1-2, with 7 bases fitting TRBD1. This CDR3 is 15 amino acids long. Germline values: CDR1 KGHSY, CDR2 FQNENV. V dropped 4 bases and J dropped 5; count of bases not matched to a gene: 10. The CDR3 sequence is CASSPGGQGEYGYTF. CDR3 nucleotides: TGTGCCAGCAGCCCCGGTGGGCAGGGGGAGTATGGCTACACCTTC.

This clone was seen once. The chain employs TRBV27 and TRBJ1-5, with D tentatively TRBD1 (6 bases). Germline loops: CDR1 MNHEY, CDR2 SMNVEV (reference sequence). This CDR3 is 15 amino acids long. The V and J ends lost 3 bases and 1 base respectively, with 10 bases between them. For the CDR3, the DNA is TGTGCCAGCAGTTTTGCGGGGGCAAGCAATCAGCCCCAGCATTTT. It encodes CASSFAGASNQPQHF.

The chain couples TRBV28 to TRBJ1-5; 8 bases align to TRBD1. J was trimmed by 4 bases and V by 3 bases; bases with no gene match: 8. This CDR3 region has 16 residues. Germline loops: CDR1 MDHEN, CDR2 SYDVKM. CDR3 region: CASSFGQGMGNQPQHF. CDR3 DNA: TGTGCCAGCAGTTTCGGACAGGGAATGGGGAATCAGCCCCAGCATTTT.

This sequence joins TRBV2 and TRBJ1-4, with D possibly TRBD1 on 6 matching bases. Trimming took 6 bases from V and 0 from J, leaving 11 bases between them. The germline V gene has CDR1 SNHLY and CDR2 FYNNEI. The CDR3 is 15 residues long. In DNA form, the CDR3 reads TGTGCCAGCAGCACAGGGAGTCCAACTAATGAAAAACTGTTTTTT. Translating it yields CASSTGSPTNEKLFF.

At least ten counts were recorded for this clone. The chain joins TRBV5-1 to TRBJ2-1, with D perhaps TRBD2 (5 bases). The V gene's germline CDR1 is SGHRS and CDR2 YFSETQ. Trimming took 3 bases from V and 10 from J, leaving 17 bases between them. There are 14 residues in the CDR3. The DNA of the CDR3 is TGCGCCAGCAGCTGGGCGGGCGGAACCATAGAGCAGTTCTTC. This gives the protein CASSWAGGTIEQFF.

V is TRBV7-9 and J is TRBJ2-6, with a weak D call TRBD2 (5 bases). Germline-derived CDR1 and CDR2 are SEHNR and FQNEAQ (reference sequence). This CDR3 has 13 residues. Written as DNA, the CDR3 is TGTGCAGGCATCGGGGATGGGGCCAACGTCCTGACTTTC. Its translation is CAGIGDGANVLTF.

CDR3 region: CASSWTGGETDTQYF. As DNA, the CDR3 is TGTGCCAGCAGTTGGACAGGGGGCGAAACAGATACGCAGTATTTT. V is TRBV27 and J is TRBJ2-3, with 11 bases aligning to TRBD1. The junction had 3 bases not matched to a gene; V was cut back by 4 bases and J by 3 bases. The CDR3 runs to 15 residues. In germline, CDR1 is MNHEY, CDR2 SMNVEV (reference sequence).

This clone was seen only once. The chain combines TRBV23-1 with TRBJ2-3, with 13 bases lining up with TRBD2. TRBV23-1 is an open reading frame, and its role is uncertain. With V trimmed by 10 bases and J by 6 bases, 13 bases remained unmatched. The CDR3 is made up of 16 amino acids. CDR3 residues: CAILTSGRPRGDTQYF. CDR3 nucleotide sequence: TGCGCCATCCTGACTAGCGGGAGGCCCCGTGGGGATACGCAGTATTTT.

At least ten counts were recorded for this clone. This chain links TRBV27 with TRBJ1-2; TRBD1 matches at 7 bases. The CDR3 loop spans 19 amino acids. Germline values: CDR1 MNHEY, CDR2 SMNVEV (reference sequence). Unmatched junction bases numbered 16, after V lost 0 bases and J lost 3 bases. The DNA for the CDR3 is TGTGCCAGCAGTTTATCGATGAGTCAGGGGGTTACGCGGGACTATGGCTACACCTTC. Its protein is CASSLSMSQGVTRDYGYTF.

CDR3 nucleotide sequence: TGTGCCAGCAGCCCCTCCTTAGGTCGGGAATCTGAAGCTTTCTTT. Its translation: CASSPSLGRESEAFF. This chain connects TRBV7-8 to TRBJ1-1; unclear D gene. Germline assignment: CDR1 SGHVS and CDR2 FQNEAQ. V was cut by 5 bases and J by 6 bases, with 19 bases left in between. The CDR3 is made up of 15 amino acids.

The V call is TRBV27, the J call TRBJ2-3, with D hard to call. Germline assignment: CDR1 MNHEY and CDR2 SMNVEV (reference sequence). This CDR3 contains 13 residues. Trimming took 1 base from V and 3 from J, leaving 5 bases between them. CDR3 protein: CASSLLLTDTQYF. The CDR3, as DNA: TGTGCCAGCAGTTTATTACTAACAGATACGCAGTATTTT.

This clone was found a few times. The chain employs TRBV6-6 and TRBJ2-1; tentatively, D is TRBD1 (6 bases). The CDR3 spans 15 residues. Trimming pared 2 bases from V and 1 base from J, leaving 9 bases between. Germline values: CDR1 MNHNY, CDR2 SVGAGI (reference sequence). CDR3 nucleotide sequence: TGTGCCAGCAGTTACGAACAGGGATCCTACAATGAGCAGTTCTTC. Translated, it gives CASSYEQGSYNEQFF.

V and J are TRBV5-4 and TRBJ2-5; 11 nucleotides align to TRBD2. CDR3 length equals 15 residues. Germline CDR1 and CDR2: SGHNT and YYREEE (reference sequence). V gave up 4 bases and J gave up 5 bases; unmatched junction bases: 7. CDR3 sequence reads: CASSLSGRASETQYF. The CDR3 DNA follows: TGTGCCAGCAGCCTTAGCGGGAGGGCCAGTGAGACCCAGTACTTC.

V is TRBV11-2 and J is TRBJ2-7; maybe TRBD2 (5 bases). The V and J ends lost 5 bases and 0 bases respectively, with 14 bases between them. Germline-derived CDR1 and CDR2 are SGHAT and FQNNGV. The length of the CDR3 is 15 residues. The CDR3 DNA reads as TGTGCCAGCAGCGCCCGGAGGACGAGCTCCTACGAGCAGTACTTC. Its protein product is CASSARRTSSYEQYF.

The chain carries TRBV2 and TRBJ2-7, with TRBD2 matching 12 bases. Germline V CDR1 and CDR2: SNHLY, FYNNEI. The CDR3 consists of 13 residues. The V gene end was trimmed by 7 bases and the J gene end by 4 bases; junction bases not matched to a gene: 2. CDR3 region: CASKLAGGYEQYF. The CDR3 region has the DNA TGTGCCAGCAAGCTAGCGGGAGGGTACGAGCAGTACTTC.

The sample holds a few counts of this clone. The CDR3 protein is CASSKVRKLNTEAFF. CDR3 in DNA: TGTGCCAGCAGCAAAGTGCGCAAGTTGAACACTGAAGCTTTCTTT. The chain couples TRBV21-1 to TRBJ1-1. TRBV21-1 is a pseudogene. The length of the CDR3 is 15 residues.